This record concerns one TCR beta chain sequence. The CDR3 has 13 amino acids. CDR1 and CDR2 from the germline V gene are MNHNS and SASEGT. V was shortened by 5 bases and J by 5 bases, with 10 bases between the two germline ends. This sample stems from a study of OX40 agonist ivuxolimab in advanced cancers. Study-level background: Dose-escalation cases comprised hepatocellular carcinoma, melanoma, renal cell or head and neck cancer.

TCRdb's copy holds only in-frame clones and misses some; the assay was immunoSEQ multiplex PCR. The sample includes some 41,000 clones, 80% to 90% of them seen just once. The source is an adult with an advanced solid tumor such as melanoma, head and neck, liver or kidney cancer. The input for sequencing was CD4+ or CD8+ T cells sorted from blood, taken in a trial of the OX40 agonist ivuxolimab. This rearrangement joins TRBV6-1 to TRBJ1-5; the D is unclear. CDR3 DNA: TGTGCCAGCAGTCCCCAGTTCGATCAGCCCCAGCATTTT. Protein product: CASSPQFDQPQHF.